The 12 T cell receptor beta chains below were found in one sample sequenced in a study of blood T cell repertoires in COVID-19. Produced via immunoSEQ multiplex PCR; TCRdb's table is partial and in-frame only. The sample yields fewer than 70,000 clones, 65% to 90% seen once. The specimen was peripheral blood. These receptors were taken from a man older than 75 with acute or convalescent COVID-19.

In this sample, this clone turned up a few times. This sequence joins TRBV5-8 and TRBJ1-6; D is unresolved. This CDR3 contains 15 residues. Trimming stripped 0 bases from V and 7 bases from J, with 11 bases between. Germline CDR1 and CDR2: SGHTS and YDEGEE. CDR3 region: CASSLGLGGNSPLHF. The CDR3 coding sequence is TGTGCCAGCAGCTTGGGGCTGGGAGGGAATTCACCCCTCCACTTT.

This clone was seen a handful of times. The V call is TRBV5-4, the J call TRBJ2-7; 8 nucleotides line up with TRBD2. V shed 1 base, J shed 4 bases, and the junction held 10 bases outside the gene matches. The CDR3 sequence is 16 residues long. The germline V gene encodes CDR1 SGHNT and CDR2 YYREEE (reference sequence). The CDR3 protein is CASSLKGLAGGYEQYF. CDR3 in DNA: TGTGCCAGCAGCTTGAAAGGGCTAGCGGGTGGTTACGAGCAGTACTTC. Looking up the rest from reference TRBV5-4 and TRBJ2-7 gives the full variable domain: ETGVTQSPTHLIKTRGQQVTLRCSSQSGHNTVSWYQQALGQGPQFIFQYYREEENGRGNFPPRFSGLQFPNYSSELNVNALELDDSALYLCASSLKGLAGGYEQYFGPGTRLTVT.

This sequence joins TRBV5-1 and TRBJ2-7, with TRBD2 as a possible D gene (5 bases). In germline, CDR1 is SGHRS, CDR2 YFSETQ. The V end lost 1 base, the J end lost 0 bases, and 11 bases lay between the germline ends. CDR3 size: 15 residues. CDR3 amino acids: CASSLPRDSSYEQYF. CDR3 DNA sequence: TGCGCCAGCAGCTTGCCTCGGGATAGCTCCTACGAGCAGTACTTC.

The chain has TRBV30 and TRBJ2-7; 7 positions match TRBD1. V lost 4 bases and J lost 4; bases outside the gene matches: 7. The CDR3 runs to 13 residues. Germline CDR1 is GTSNPN and CDR2 is SVGIG (reference sequence). CDR3 coding DNA: TGTGCCTGGACGACAGGGATGGGTTACGAGCAGTACTTC. It is translated as CAWTTGMGYEQYF.

The chain joins TRBV18 to TRBJ1-2; D is unclear. The CDR3 runs to 15 residues. The germline V gene encodes CDR1 KGHSH and CDR2 LQKENI. With 2 bases removed from V and 4 bases from J, the gap between germline ends came to 14 bases. CDR3 residues: CASSPNYDVTYGYTF. CDR3 nucleotides: TGTGCCAGCTCACCAAACTACGACGTTACCTATGGCTACACCTTC. The full variable domain, its missing parts supplied by reference TRBV18 and TRBJ1-2, is NAGVMQNPRHLVRRRGQEARLRCSPMKGHSHVYWYRQLPEEGLKFMVYLQKENIIDESGMPKERFSAEFPKEGPSILRIQQVVRGDSAAYFCASSPNYDVTYGYTFGSGTRLTVV.

V is TRBV7-2 and J is TRBJ1-5; TRBD1 aligns across 7 bases. After removal of 1 base from V and 2 bases from J, the junction contained 2 bases not matched to a gene. The CDR3 is 15 residues long. The germline V gene has CDR1 SGHTA and CDR2 FQGNSA. CDR3 region: CASSLDRGGNQPQHF. The CDR3 region has the DNA TGTGCCAGCAGCTTAGACAGGGGAGGCAATCAGCCCCAGCATTTT.

The V gene is TRBV12-3 or TRBV12-4, the J gene TRBJ1-2, with TRBD1 identical over 8 bases. Germline trimming cut 4 bases from V and 4 bases from J; bases unmatched to any gene: 2. The CDR3 is made up of 13 amino acids. CDR3 coding DNA: TGTGCCAGCAGTTACAGGGGGACCTATGGCTACACCTTC. Protein sequence: CASSYRGTYGYTF.

This clone turned up a few times. The rearrangement links TRBV24-1 to TRBJ2-3; 7 bases are shared with TRBD1. The germline V gene has CDR1 KGHDR and CDR2 SFDVKD. J lost 1 base, V lost 5 bases, and 5 bases had no gene match. The CDR3 is 15 amino acids. The CDR3 DNA sequence: TGTGCCACCAGTGGGAACGGACAGGGCACAGATACGCAGTATTTT. This gives the protein CATSGNGQGTDTQYF.

This rearrangement joins TRBV19 to TRBJ1-5, with D hard to call. The CDR3 totals 13 residues. The germline V and J ends were trimmed by 5 bases and 7 bases, with 12 bases remaining between them. Germline CDR1 and CDR2: LNHDA and SQIVND (reference sequence). The CDR3 sequence: CASSWREAQPQHF. The CDR3 DNA follows: TGTGCCAGTAGTTGGAGGGAGGCCCAGCCCCAGCATTTT.

DNA of the CDR3: TGTGCCAGTAGTCAGGGGACGGTCTACAATGAGCAGTTCTTC. This sequence encodes CASSQGTVYNEQFF. The V call is TRBV19, the J call TRBJ2-1, with D tentatively TRBD1 (6 bases). The length of the CDR3 is 14 residues. Deletions cut 5 bases from V and 3 bases from J, with 11 bases between. The germline V gene encodes CDR1 LNHDA and CDR2 SQIVND (reference sequence).

This clone was found once. V usage is TRBV19 and J usage is TRBJ2-3, with 8 bases aligning to TRBD1. The length of the CDR3 is 15 residues. V gave up 5 bases and J gave up 4 bases; unmatched junction bases: 8. Germline V lookup: CDR1 LNHDA, CDR2 SQIVND (reference sequence). This CDR3 is CASSYQGARADTQYF. The DNA of the CDR3 is TGTGCCAGTAGTTACCAGGGGGCTAGGGCAGATACGCAGTATTTT.

The chain couples TRBV11-2 to TRBJ2-3, with TRBD2 as a possible D gene (5 bases). The V end lost 1 base, the J end lost 6 bases, and 20 bases lay between the germline ends. The CDR3 is 17 residues long. The germline gives CDR1 SGHAT, CDR2 FQNNGV. Written as DNA, the CDR3 is TGTGCCAGCAGCTTAGCGGGGAATTTCCCAAGGAGGGATACGCAGTATTTT. It codes for CASSLAGNFPRRDTQYF.